The clone carrying this T cell receptor (beta chain) was observed a few times. Its antigen is unknown. This record comes from a study of long-term antiretroviral therapy in people with HIV. Broader study findings: On ART adherence, viral resistance or therapy changes, no data were available. ART preceded a rise in diversity that nonetheless stayed lower than in transplant donor controls.

Assay version v3.0 of immunoSEQ was used, and it was run at survey level. For every sample, sequencing targeted roughly 40,000-50,000 T-cell genomes. TCRdb keeps only in-frame clones here, not all; method: immunoSEQ multiplex PCR. The data hold approximately 31,000 clones, with approximately 84% observed a single time. Going into DNA extraction, samples held 1-10 million cryopreserved PBMC. The V gene lost 5 bases and the J gene lost 4 bases, with 17 bases spanning the gap. The CDR3 length is 15 residues. In germline, CDR1 is SEHNR, CDR2 FQNEAQ (reference sequence). This chain uses TRBV7-9 with TRBJ1-2, with D perhaps matching TRBD1 (5 bases). The source was unsorted PBMCs, collected 3.1 years after starting antiretroviral therapy. The source is a woman aged 50 to 60 with HIV. The CDR3 DNA sequence: TGTGCCAGCAGCCAGATCCGGGGGTTCCTCTATGGCTACACCTTC. Translated: CASSQIRGFLYGYTF.